This TCR beta chain is from a study of shared clonotypes between healthy human individuals. Produced via immunoSEQ multiplex PCR; TCRdb's table is partial and in-frame only. The data show hundreds of thousands of clones, roughly 77% seen once. This TCR was sampled from a woman aged 40-49 years in good health. Some clones in this sample may be carry-over from other donors' samples. Input material: PBMCs.

In nucleotides, the CDR3 is TGTGCCAGCAGCTTAGGGGAGGGTTGGGAAAACATTCAGTACTTC. Residues: CASSLGEGWENIQYF. This sequence joins TRBV5-5 and TRBJ2-4, with 7 positions matching TRBD2. The J segment lost 5 bases and the V segment lost 2 bases, leaving 7 bases of the junction unmatched. The CDR3 is 15 residues long. CDR1 is SGHKS, CDR2 YYEKEE, per germline (reference sequence).